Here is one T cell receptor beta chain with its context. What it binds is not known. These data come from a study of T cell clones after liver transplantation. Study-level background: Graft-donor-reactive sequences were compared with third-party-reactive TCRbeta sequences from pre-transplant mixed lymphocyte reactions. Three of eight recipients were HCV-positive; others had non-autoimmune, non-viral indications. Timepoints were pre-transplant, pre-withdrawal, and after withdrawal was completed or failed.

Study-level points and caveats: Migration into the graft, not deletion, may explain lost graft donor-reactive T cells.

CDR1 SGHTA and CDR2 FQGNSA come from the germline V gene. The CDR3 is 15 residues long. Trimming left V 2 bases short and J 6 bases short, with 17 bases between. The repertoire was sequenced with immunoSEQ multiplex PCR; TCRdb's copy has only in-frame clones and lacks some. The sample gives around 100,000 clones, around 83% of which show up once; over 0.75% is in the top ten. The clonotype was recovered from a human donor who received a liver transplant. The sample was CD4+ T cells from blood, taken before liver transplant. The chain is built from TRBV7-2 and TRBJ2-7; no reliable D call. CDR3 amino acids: CASSLMVDLPSEQYF. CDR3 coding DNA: TGTGCCAGCAGCTTAATGGTCGACCTCCCTTCCGAGCAGTACTTC.